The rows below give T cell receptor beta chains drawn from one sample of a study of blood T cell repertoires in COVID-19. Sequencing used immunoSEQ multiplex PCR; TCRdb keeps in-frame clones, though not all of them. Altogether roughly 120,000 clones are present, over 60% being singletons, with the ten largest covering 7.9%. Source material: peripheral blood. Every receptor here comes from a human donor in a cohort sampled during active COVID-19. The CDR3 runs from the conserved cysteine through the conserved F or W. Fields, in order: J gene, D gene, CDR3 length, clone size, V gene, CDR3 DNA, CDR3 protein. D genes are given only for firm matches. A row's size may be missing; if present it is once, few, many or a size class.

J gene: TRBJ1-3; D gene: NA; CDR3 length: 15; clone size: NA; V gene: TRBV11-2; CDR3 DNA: TGTGCCAGCAGCTTGGGAGCGGCTTCTGGAAACACCATATATTTT; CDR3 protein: CASSLGAASGNTIYF
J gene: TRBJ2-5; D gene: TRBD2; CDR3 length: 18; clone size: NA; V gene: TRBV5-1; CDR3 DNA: TGCGCCAGCAGCCCTGGACTAGCGGGAGGACCGTACCAAGAGACCCAGTACTTC; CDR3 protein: CASSPGLAGGPYQETQYF
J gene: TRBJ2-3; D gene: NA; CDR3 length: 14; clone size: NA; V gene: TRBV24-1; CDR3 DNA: TGTGCCACCAGTGAGTGGGGGGGCACAGATACGCAGTATTTT; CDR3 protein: CATSEWGGTDTQYF
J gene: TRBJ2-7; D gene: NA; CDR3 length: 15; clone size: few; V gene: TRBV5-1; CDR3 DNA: TGCGCCAGCAGCTTGGCCGAATTGGGGGGTTACGAGCAGTACTTC; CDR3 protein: CASSLAELGGYEQYF
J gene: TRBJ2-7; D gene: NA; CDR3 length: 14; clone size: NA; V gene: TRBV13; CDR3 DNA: TGTGCCAGCATGCATGGGGGGGCCTCCTACGAGCAGTACTTC; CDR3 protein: CASMHGGASYEQYF
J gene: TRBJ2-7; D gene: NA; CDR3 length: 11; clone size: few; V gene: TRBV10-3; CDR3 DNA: TGTGCCATCAGTGATACCTACGAGCAGTACTTC; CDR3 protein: CAISDTYEQYF
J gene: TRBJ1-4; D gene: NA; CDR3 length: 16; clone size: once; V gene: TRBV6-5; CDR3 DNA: TGTGCCAGCAGTTACTCGTTTCAGGGGAGGGTTGAAAAACTGTTTTTT; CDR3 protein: CASSYSFQGRVEKLFF
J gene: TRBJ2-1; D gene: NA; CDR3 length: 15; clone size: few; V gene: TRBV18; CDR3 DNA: TGTGCCAGCTCAGCCGAGGGAGACTCGTACAATGAGCAGTTCTTC; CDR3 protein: CASSAEGDSYNEQFF
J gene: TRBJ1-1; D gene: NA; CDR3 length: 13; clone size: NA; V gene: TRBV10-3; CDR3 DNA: TGTGCCATCAGTGAGTCTAAGAACACTGAAGCTTTCTTT; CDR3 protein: CAISESKNTEAFF
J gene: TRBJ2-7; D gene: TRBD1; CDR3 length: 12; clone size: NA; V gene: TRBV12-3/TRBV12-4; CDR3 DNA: TGTGCCACCGGGACAGGGGGCGACGAGCAGTACTTC; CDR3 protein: CATGTGGDEQYF
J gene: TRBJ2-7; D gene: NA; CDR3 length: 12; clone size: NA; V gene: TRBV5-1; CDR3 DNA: TGCGCCAGCAGCTTGGACACCTACGAGCAGTACTTC; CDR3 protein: CASSLDTYEQYF
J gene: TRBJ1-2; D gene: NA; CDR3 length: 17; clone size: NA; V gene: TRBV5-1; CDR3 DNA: TGCGCCAGCAGGCAGGGGACAAGCCCCCTAGAGTACTATGGCTACACCTTC; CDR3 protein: CASRQGTSPLEYYGYTF
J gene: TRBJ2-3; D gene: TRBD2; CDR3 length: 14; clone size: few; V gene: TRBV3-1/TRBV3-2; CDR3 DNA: TGTGCCAGCAGCCAAGCCCGGGGGGGCGATACGCAGTATTTT; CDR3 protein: CASSQARGGDTQYF
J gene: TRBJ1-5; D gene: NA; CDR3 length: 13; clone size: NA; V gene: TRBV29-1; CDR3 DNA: TGCAGCGTTGGCTCAGGTGGCAATCAGCCCCAGCATTTT; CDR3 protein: CSVGSGGNQPQHF
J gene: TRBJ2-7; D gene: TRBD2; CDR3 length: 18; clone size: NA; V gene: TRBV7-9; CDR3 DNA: TGTGCCAGCAGCTTAGGCCCACGGGAGGGTATTGGTTCCTACGAGCAGTACTTC; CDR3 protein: CASSLGPREGIGSYEQYF
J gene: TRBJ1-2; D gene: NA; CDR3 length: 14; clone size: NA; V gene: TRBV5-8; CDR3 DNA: TGTGCCAGCAGCTTGGGGCTTACTAACTATGGCTACACCTTC; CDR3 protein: CASSLGLTNYGYTF
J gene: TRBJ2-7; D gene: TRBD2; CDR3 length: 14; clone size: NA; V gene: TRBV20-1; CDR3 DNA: TGCAGTGCTAGTGCCAGCGGGGGTACCTACGAGCAGTACTTC; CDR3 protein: CSASASGGTYEQYF
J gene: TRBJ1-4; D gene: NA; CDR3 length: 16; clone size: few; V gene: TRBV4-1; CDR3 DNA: TGCGCCAGCAGCCAAGCGACAGATCCAACTAATGAAAAACTGTTTTTT; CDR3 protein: CASSQATDPTNEKLFF
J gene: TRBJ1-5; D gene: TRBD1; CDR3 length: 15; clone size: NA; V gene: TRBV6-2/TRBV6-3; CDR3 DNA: TGTGCCAGCAGTGACCTACAGGGGGTTAATCAGCCCCAGCATTTT; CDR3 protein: CASSDLQGVNQPQHF
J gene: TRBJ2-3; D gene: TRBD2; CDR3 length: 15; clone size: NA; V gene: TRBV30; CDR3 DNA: TGTGCCTGGAACCCAGCGACTAGCGGCACAGATACGCAGTATTTT; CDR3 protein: CAWNPATSGTDTQYF
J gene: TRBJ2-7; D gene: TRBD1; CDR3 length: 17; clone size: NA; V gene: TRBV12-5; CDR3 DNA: TGTGCTAGTGGTTTGCACGTGGGACAGGGGGCGAGTTACGAGCAGTACTTC; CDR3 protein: CASGLHVGQGASYEQYF